Below, one T cell receptor beta chain is given with its context. These data originate in a study of T cell responses to AZD1222 COVID-19 vaccine. The assay was immunoSEQ multiplex PCR, and TCRdb's table has in-frame clones only and misses some. The repertoire holds 150,000 to 200,000 clones, 94% seen once, with over 4.5% in the top ten. This TCR derives from an adult who received the AZD1222 COVID-19 vaccine. The material was peripheral blood, obtained 28 days after the second AZD1222 dose.

DNA of the CDR3: TGTGCCAGCAGCCAAGCCGGGACAGGGCGTTTAGAGACCCAGTACTTC. Encoded protein: CASSQAGTGRLETQYF. J is TRBJ2-5 and V is TRBV3-1 (or the pseudogene TRBV3-2); TRBD1 matches 9 bases. CDR3 length equals 16 residues. CDR1 is LGHDT and CDR2 is YNNKEL in the germline V gene (reference sequence). With V trimmed by 1 base and J by 4 bases, 7 bases remained unmatched.